This note documents a single T cell receptor beta chain sequence. This entry belongs to a study of blood T cell repertoires in COVID-19. Some clones are missing from TCRdb's copy, which holds only in-frame ones; the method was immunoSEQ multiplex PCR. Here the sample spans about 83,000 clones, around 84% being singletons. Per germline, CDR1 MGHRA and CDR2 YSYEKL. V dropped 4 bases and J dropped 6 bases, with 7 bases sitting between them. This CDR3 is 12 amino acids long. The chain joins TRBV4-1 to TRBJ2-1, with D unclear. The receptor was isolated from a woman older than 75 in a cohort sampled during active or convalescent COVID-19. Material: peripheral blood. The CDR3 reads CASSLTFNEQFF. Written as DNA, the CDR3 is TGCGCCAGCAGCCTTACATTCAATGAGCAGTTCTTC.